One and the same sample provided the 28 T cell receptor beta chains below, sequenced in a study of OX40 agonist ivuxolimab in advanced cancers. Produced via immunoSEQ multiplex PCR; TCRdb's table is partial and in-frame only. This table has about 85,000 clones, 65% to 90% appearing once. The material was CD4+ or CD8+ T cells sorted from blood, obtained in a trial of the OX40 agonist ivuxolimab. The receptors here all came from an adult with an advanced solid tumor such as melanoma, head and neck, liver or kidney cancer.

The CDR3 coding sequence is TGTGCCAGCAGAACCAGAAGGGAAGGGTACGAGCAGTACTTC. It yields the protein CASRTRREGYEQYF. The V and J genes are TRBV6-5 and TRBJ2-7; D remains ambiguous. The CDR3 is 14 amino acids. The V and J ends lost 6 bases and 4 bases respectively, with 16 bases between them. Germline V CDR1 and CDR2: MNHEY, SVGAGI.

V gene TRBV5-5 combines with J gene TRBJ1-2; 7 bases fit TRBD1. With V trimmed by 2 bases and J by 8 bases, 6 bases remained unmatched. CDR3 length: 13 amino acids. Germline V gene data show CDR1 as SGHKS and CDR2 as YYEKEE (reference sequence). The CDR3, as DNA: TGTGCCAGCAGCTTCGAGGGGGCGGGCGGCTACACCTTC. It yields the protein CASSFEGAGGYTF.

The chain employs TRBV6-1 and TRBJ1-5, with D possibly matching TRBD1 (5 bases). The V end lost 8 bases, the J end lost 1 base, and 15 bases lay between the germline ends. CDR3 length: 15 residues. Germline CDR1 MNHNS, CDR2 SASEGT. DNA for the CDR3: TGTGCCAGCTCCGAAGGGGCAGTAAGCAATCAGCCCCAGCATTTT. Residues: CASSEGAVSNQPQHF.

The CDR3 sequence is CASSSYTSTDTQYF. CDR3 DNA sequence: TGTGCCAGCTCATCCTATACTAGCACAGATACGCAGTATTTT. This chain links TRBV18 with TRBJ2-3; D call uncertain. The CDR3 has 14 amino acids. Germline assignment: CDR1 KGHSH and CDR2 LQKENI. Trimming shortened V by 5 bases and J by 0 bases, and 9 bases separated the two germline ends. The full variable domain, with the rest looked up from reference TRBV18 and TRBJ2-3, is NAGVMQNPRHLVRRRGQEARLRCSPMKGHSHVYWYRQLPEEGLKFMVYLQKENIIDESGMPKERFSAEFPKEGPSILRIQQVVRGDSAAYFCASSSYTSTDTQYFGPGTRLTVL.

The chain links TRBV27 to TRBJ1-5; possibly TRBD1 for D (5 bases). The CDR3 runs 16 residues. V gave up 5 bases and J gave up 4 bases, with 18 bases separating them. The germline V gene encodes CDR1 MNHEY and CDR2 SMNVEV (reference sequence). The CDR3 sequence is CASSPWGELANQPQHF. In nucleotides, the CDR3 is TGTGCCAGCAGTCCCTGGGGGGAACTTGCAAATCAGCCCCAGCATTTT.

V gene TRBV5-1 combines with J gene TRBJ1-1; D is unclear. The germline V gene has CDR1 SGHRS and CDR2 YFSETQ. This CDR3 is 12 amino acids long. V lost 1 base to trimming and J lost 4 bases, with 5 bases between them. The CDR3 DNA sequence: TGCGCCAGCAGCTTGAGAGGCACTGAAGCTTTCTTT. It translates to CASSLRGTEAFF.

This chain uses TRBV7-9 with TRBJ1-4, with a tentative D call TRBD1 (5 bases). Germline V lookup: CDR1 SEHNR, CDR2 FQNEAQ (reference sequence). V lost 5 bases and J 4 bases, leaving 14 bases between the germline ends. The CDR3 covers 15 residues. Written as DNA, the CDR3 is TGTGCCAGCAGCCCGGTGGCGGGGGGTAATGAAAAACTGTTTTTT. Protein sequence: CASSPVAGGNEKLFF.

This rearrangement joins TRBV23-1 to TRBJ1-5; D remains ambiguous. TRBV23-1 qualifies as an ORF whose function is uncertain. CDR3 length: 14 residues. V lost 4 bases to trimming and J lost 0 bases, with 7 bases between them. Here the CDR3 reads CASSLCISNQPQHF. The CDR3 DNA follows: TGCGCCAGCAGTCTCTGCATTAGCAATCAGCCCCAGCATTTT.

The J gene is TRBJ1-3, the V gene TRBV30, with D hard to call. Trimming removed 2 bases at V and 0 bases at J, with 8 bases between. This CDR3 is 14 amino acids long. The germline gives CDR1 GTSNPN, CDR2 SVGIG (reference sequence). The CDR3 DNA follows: TGTGCCTGGAGTCGACTCTACTCTGGAAACACCATATATTTT. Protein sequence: CAWSRLYSGNTIYF.

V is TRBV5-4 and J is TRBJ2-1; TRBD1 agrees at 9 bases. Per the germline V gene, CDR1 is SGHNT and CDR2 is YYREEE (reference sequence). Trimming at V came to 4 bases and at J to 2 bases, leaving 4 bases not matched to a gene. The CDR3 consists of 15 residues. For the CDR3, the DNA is TGTGCCAGCAGCACACAGGGGGCTACCTACAATGAGCAGTTCTTC. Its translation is CASSTQGATYNEQFF.

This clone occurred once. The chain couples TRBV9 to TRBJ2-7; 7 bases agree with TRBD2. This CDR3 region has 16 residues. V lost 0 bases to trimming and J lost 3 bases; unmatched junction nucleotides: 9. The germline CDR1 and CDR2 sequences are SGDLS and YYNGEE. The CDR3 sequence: CASSVDYGRGVYEQYF. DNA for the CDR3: TGTGCCAGCAGCGTAGACTATGGCCGGGGGGTCTACGAGCAGTACTTC.

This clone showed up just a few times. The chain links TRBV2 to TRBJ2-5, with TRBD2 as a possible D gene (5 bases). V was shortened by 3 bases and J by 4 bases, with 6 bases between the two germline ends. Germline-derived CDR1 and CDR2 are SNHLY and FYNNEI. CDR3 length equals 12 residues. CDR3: CASSEAGETQYF. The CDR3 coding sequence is TGTGCCAGCAGTGAGGCGGGAGAGACCCAGTACTTC.

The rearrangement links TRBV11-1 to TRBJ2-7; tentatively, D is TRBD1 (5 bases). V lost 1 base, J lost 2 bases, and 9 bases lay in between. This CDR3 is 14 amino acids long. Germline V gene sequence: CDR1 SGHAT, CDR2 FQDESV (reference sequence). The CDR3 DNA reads TGTGCCAGCAGCTTAGAAGGGGTCCCCTACGAGCAGTACTTC. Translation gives CASSLEGVPYEQYF. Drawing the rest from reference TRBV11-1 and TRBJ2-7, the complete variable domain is EAEVAQSPRYKITEKSQAVAFWCDPISGHATLYWYRQILGQGPELLVQFQDESVVDDSQLPKDRFSAERLKGVDSTLKIQPAELGDSAMYLCASSLEGVPYEQYFGPGTRLTVT.

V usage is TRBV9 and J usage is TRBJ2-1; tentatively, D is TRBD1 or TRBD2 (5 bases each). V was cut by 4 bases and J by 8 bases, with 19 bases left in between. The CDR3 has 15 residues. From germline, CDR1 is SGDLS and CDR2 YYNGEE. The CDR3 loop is CASSKRTEGLDEQFF. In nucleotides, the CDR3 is TGTGCCAGCAGCAAGCGGACTGAGGGGCTGGATGAGCAGTTCTTC.

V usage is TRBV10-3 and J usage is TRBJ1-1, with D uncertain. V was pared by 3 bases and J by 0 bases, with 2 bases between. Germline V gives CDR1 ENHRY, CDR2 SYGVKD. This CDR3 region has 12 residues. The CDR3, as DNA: TGTGCCATCAGTGAATTGAACACTGAAGCTTTCTTT. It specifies CAISELNTEAFF.

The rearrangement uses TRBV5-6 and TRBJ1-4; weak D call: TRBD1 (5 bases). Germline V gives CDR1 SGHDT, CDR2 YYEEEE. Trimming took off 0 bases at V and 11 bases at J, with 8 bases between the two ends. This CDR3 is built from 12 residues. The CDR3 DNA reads TGTGCCAGCAGCTTGGTCGGGGGGAAACTGTTTTTT. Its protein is CASSLVGGKLFF.

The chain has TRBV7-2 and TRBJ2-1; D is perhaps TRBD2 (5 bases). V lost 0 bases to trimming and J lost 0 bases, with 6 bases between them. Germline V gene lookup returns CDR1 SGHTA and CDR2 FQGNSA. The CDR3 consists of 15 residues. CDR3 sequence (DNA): TGTGCCAGCAGCTTAGCGGGGAGCTCCTACAATGAGCAGTTCTTC. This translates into CASSLAGSSYNEQFF. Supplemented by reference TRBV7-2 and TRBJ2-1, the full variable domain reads GAGVSQSPSNKVTEKGKDVELRCDPISGHTALYWYRQSLGQGLEFLIYFQGNSAPDKSGLPSDRFSAERTGGSVSTLTIQRTQQEDSAVYLCASSLAGSSYNEQFFGPGTRLTVL.

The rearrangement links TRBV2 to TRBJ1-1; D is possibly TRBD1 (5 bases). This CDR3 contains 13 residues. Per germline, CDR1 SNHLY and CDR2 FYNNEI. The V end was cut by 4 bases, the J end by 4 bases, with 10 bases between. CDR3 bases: TGTGCCAGCAGTGTCCAGGGAGCCACTGAAGCTTTCTTT. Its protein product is CASSVQGATEAFF.

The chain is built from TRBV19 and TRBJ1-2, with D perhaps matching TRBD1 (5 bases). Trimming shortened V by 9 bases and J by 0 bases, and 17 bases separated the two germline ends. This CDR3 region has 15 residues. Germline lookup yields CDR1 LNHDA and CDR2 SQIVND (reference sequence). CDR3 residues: CASLGKGITNYGYTF. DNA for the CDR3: TGTGCCAGCCTTGGAAAGGGGATTACTAACTATGGCTACACCTTC.

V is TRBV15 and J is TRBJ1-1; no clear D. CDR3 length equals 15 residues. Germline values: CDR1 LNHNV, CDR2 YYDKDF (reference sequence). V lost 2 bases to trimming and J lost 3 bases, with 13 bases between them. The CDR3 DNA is TGTGCCACCAGCAGACAAATCTCGAGGGACACTGAAGCTTTCTTT. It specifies CATSRQISRDTEAFF. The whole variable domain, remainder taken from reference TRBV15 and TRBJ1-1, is DAMVIQNPRYQVTQFGKPVTLSCSQTLNHNVMYWYQQKSSQAPKLLFHYYDKDFNNEADTPDNFQSRRPNTSFCFLDIRSPGLGDTAMYLCATSRQISRDTEAFFGQGTRLTVV.

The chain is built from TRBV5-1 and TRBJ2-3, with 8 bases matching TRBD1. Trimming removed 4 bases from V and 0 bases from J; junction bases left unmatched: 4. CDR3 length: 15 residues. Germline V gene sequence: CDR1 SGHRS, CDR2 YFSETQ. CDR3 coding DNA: TGCGCCAGCAGCAGCGGACAGGGAAGCACAGATACGCAGTATTTT. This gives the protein CASSSGQGSTDTQYF. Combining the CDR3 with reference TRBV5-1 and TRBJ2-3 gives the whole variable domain KAGVTQTPRYLIKTRGQQVTLSCSPISGHRSVSWYQQTPGQGLQFLFEYFSETQRNKGNFPGRFSGRQFSNSRSEMNVSTLELGDSALYLCASSSGQGSTDTQYFGPGTRLTVL.

The CDR3 DNA is TGTGCCAGCAGTGGCCAGGCCCCGAATGAAAAACTGTTTTTT. Translated: CASSGQAPNEKLFF. J is TRBJ1-4 and V is TRBV28; D is uncertain. The V and J ends lost 5 bases and 5 bases respectively, with 12 bases between them. The CDR3 length is 14 residues. Germline V gene sequence: CDR1 MDHEN, CDR2 SYDVKM.

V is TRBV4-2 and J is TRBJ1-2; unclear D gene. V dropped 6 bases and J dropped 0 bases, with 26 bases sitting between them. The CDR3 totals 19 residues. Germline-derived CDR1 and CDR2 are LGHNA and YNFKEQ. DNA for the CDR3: TGTGCCAGCAGTCCCTTGTTCCCCACAAAACTGGAGTCTAACTATGGCTACACCTTC. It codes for CASSPLFPTKLESNYGYTF.

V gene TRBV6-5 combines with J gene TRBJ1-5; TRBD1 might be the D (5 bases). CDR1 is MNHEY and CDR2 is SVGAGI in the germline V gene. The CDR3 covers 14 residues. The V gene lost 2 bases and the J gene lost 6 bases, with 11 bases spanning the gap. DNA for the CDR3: TGTGCCAGCAGTTACCGTAGGGGAAGTCAGCCCCAGCATTTT. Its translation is CASSYRRGSQPQHF.

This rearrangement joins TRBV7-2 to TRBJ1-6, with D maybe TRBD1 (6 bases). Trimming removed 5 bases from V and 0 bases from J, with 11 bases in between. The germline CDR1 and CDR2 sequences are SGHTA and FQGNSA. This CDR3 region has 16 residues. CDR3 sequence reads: CASSPQGNSYNSPLHF. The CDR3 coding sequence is TGTGCCAGCAGCCCTCAGGGGAACTCCTATAATTCACCCCTCCACTTT. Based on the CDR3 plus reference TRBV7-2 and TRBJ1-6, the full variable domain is GAGVSQSPSNKVTEKGKDVELRCDPISGHTALYWYRQSLGQGLEFLIYFQGNSAPDKSGLPSDRFSAERTGGSVSTLTIQRTQQEDSAVYLCASSPQGNSYNSPLHFGNGTRLTVT.

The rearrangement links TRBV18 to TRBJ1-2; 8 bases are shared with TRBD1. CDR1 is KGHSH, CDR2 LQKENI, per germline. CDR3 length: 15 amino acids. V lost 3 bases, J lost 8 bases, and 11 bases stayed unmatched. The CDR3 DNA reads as TGTGCCAGCTCACCTTCACAGGGGGGTAGCGAGGGCTACACCTTC. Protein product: CASSPSQGGSEGYTF. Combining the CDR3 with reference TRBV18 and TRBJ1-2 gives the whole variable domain NAGVMQNPRHLVRRRGQEARLRCSPMKGHSHVYWYRQLPEEGLKFMVYLQKENIIDESGMPKERFSAEFPKEGPSILRIQQVVRGDSAAYFCASSPSQGGSEGYTFGSGTRLTVV.

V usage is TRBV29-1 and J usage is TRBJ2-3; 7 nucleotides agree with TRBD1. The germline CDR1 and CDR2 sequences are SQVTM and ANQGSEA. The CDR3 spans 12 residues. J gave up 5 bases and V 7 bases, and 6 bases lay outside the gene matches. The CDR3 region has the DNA TGCAGCGCGGACAGGAATGTAGATACGCAGTATTTT. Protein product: CSADRNVDTQYF.

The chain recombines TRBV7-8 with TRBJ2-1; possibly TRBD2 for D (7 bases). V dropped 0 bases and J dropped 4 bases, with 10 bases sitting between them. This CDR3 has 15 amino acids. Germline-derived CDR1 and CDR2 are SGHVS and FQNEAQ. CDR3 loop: CASSLAGGRYNEQFF. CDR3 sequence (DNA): TGTGCCAGCAGCTTAGCGGGGGGGCGGTACAATGAGCAGTTCTTC.